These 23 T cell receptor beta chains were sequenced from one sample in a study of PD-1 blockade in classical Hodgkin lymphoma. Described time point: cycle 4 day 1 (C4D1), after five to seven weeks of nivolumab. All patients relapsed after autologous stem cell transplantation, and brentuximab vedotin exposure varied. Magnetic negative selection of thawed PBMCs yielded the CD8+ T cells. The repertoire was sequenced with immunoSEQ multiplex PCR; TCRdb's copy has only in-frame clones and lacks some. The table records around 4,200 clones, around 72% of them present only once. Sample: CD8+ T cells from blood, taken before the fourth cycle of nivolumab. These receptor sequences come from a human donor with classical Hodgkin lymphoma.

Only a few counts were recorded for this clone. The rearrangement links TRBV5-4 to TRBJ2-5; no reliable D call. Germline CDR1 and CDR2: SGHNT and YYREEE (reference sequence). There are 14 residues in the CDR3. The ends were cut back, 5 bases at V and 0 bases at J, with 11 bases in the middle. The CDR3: CASRREGYQETQYF. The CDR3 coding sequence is TGTGCCAGCAGAAGGGAAGGGTACCAAGAGACCCAGTACTTC.

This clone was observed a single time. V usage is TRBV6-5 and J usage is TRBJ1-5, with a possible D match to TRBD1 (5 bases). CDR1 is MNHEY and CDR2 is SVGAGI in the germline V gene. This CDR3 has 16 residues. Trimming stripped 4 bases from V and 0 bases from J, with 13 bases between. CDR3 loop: CASSFMGPISNQPQHF. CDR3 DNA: TGTGCCAGCAGTTTCATGGGACCGATTAGCAATCAGCCCCAGCATTTT.

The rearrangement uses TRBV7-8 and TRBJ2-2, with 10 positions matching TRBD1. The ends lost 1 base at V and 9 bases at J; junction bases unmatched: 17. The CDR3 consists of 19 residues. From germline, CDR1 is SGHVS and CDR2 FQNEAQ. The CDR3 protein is CASSLVFYGDRGIHRELFF. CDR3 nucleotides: TGTGCCAGCAGCTTAGTCTTTTACGGGGACAGGGGCATCCACCGGGAGCTGTTTTTT.

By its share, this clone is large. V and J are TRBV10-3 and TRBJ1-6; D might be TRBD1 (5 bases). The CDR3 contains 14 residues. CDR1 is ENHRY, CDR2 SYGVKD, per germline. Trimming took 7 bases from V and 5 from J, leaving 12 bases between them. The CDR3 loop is CAIKPGANNSPLHF. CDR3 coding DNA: TGTGCCATCAAGCCTGGGGCCAATAATTCACCCCTCCACTTT.

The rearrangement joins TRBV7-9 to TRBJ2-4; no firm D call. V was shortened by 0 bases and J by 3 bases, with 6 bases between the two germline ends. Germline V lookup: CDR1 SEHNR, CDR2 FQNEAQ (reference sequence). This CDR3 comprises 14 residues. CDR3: CASSLAGFKNIQYF. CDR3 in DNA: TGTGCCAGCAGCTTAGCCGGGTTCAAAAACATTCAGTACTTC.

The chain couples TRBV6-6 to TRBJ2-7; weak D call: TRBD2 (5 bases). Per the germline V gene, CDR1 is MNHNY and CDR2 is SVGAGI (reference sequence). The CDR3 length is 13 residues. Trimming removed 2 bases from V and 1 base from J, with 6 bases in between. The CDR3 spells CASSYLASYEQYV. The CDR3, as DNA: TGTGCCAGCAGTTACCTAGCATCCTACGAGCAGTACGTC.

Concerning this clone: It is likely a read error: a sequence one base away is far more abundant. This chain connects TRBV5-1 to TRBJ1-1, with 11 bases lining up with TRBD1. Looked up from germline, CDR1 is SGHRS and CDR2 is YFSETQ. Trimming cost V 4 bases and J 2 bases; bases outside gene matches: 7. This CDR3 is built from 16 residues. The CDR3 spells CASSPGTGGLNTEAFF. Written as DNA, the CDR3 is TGCGCCAGCAGCCCCGGGACAGGGGGGTTAAACACTGAAGCTTTCTTT.

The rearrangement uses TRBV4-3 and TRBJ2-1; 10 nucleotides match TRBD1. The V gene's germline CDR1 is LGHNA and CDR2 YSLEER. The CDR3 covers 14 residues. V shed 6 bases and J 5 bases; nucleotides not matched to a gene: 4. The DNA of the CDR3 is TGCGCCAGCAGAGTCGGACAGGGGGACAATGAGCAGTTCTTC. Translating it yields CASRVGQGDNEQFF.

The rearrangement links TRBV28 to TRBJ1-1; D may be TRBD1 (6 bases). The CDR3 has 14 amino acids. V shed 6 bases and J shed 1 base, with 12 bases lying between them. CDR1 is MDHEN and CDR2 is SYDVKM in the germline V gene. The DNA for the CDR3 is TGTGCCAGCAGAGGATTGACAGGGAACACTGAAGCTTTCTTT. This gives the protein CASRGLTGNTEAFF.

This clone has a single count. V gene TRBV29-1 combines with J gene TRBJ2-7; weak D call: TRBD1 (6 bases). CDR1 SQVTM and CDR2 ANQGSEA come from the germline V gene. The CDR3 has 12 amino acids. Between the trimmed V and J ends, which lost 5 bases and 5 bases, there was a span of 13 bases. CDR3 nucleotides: TGCAGCGTTCTGACAGGATTGAACGAGCAGTACTTC. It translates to CSVLTGLNEQYF.

CDR3: CAGRPGDNEKLFF. In DNA, the CDR3 is TGCGCCGGCCGCCCGGGTGACAACGAAAAACTGTTTTTT. This sequence joins TRBV10-2 and TRBJ1-4; D is undetermined. V lost 11 bases, J lost 8 bases, and 18 bases lay in between. CDR3 length: 13 residues. Per the germline V gene, CDR1 is WSHSY and CDR2 is SAAADI.

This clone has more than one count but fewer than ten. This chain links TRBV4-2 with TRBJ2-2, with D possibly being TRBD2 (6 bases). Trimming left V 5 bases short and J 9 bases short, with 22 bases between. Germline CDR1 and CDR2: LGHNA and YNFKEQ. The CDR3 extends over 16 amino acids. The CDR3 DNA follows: TGTGCCAGCAGCGATCAGAACCCGGGACTCCGAAGGGAGCTGTTTTTT. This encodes CASSDQNPGLRRELFF.

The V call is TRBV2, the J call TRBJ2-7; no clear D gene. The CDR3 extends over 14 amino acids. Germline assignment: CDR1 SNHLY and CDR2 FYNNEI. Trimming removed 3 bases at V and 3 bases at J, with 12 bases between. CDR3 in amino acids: CASSEWWGNYEQYF. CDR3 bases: TGTGCCAGCAGTGAGTGGTGGGGAAACTACGAGCAGTACTTC.

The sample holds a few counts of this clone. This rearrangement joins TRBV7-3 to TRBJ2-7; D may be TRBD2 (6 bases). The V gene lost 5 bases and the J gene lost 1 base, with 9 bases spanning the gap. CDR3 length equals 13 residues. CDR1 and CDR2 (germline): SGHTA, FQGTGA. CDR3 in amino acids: CASSVTSSYEQYF. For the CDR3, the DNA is TGTGCCAGCAGCGTGACTAGTTCCTACGAGCAGTACTTC.

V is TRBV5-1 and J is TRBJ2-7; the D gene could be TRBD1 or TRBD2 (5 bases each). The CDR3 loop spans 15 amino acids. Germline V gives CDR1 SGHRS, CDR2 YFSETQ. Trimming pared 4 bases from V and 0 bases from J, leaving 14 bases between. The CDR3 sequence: CASSARDAASYEQYF. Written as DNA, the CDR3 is TGCGCCAGCAGCGCCCGGGACGCCGCCTCCTACGAGCAGTACTTC.

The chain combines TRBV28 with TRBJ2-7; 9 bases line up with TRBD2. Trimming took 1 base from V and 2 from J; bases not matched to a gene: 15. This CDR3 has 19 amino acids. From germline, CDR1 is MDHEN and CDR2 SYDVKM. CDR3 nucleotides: TGTGCCAGCAGTTTATACCCCTGGCTAGCGGGAAAGGGGGCCTACGAGCAGTACTTC. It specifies CASSLYPWLAGKGAYEQYF.

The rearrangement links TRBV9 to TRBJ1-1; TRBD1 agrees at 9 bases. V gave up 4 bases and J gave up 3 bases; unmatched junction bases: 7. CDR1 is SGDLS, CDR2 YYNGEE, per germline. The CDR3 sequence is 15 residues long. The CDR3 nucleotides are TGTGCCAGCAGCCCATGGGACAGGGAGGACACTGAAGCTTTCTTT. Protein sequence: CASSPWDREDTEAFF.

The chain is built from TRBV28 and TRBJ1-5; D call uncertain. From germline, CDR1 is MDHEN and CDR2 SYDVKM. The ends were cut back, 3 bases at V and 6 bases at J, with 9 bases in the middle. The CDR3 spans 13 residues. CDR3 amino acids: CASSLWEGQPQHF. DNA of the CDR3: TGTGCCAGCAGTTTGTGGGAGGGTCAGCCCCAGCATTTT.

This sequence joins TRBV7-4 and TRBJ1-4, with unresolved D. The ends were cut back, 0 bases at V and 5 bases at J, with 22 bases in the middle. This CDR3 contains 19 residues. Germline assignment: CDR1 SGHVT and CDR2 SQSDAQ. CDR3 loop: CASSLARGFSVTINEKLFF. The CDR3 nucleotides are TGTGCCAGCAGCTTAGCGCGGGGTTTTTCCGTAACAATCAATGAAAAACTGTTTTTT.

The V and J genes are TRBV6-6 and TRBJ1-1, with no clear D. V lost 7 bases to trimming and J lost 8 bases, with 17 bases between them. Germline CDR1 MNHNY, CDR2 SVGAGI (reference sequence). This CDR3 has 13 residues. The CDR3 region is CASTYLDGNEAFF. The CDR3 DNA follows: TGTGCCAGCACTTATCTGGACGGCAACGAAGCTTTCTTT.

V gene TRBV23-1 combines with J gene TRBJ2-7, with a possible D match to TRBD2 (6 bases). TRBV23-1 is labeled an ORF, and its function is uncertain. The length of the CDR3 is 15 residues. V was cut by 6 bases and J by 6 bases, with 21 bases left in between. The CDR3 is CASSQDVTSPIEQYF. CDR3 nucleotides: TGCGCCAGCAGCCAAGACGTCACTAGCCCTATCGAGCAGTACTTC.

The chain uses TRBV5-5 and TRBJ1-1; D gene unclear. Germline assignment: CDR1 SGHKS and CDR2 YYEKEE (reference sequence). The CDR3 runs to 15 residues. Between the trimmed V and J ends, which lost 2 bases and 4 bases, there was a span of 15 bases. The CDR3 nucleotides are TGTGCCAGCAGCTTTGGAGGAGGGCAGACCACTGAAGCTTTCTTT. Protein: CASSFGGGQTTEAFF.

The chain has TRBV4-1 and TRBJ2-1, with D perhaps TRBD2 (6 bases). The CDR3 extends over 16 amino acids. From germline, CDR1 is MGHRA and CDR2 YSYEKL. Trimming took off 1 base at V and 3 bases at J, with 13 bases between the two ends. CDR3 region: CASSQGSAGNYNEQFF. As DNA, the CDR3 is TGCGCCAGCAGCCAAGGGAGCGCGGGGAACTACAATGAGCAGTTCTTC.